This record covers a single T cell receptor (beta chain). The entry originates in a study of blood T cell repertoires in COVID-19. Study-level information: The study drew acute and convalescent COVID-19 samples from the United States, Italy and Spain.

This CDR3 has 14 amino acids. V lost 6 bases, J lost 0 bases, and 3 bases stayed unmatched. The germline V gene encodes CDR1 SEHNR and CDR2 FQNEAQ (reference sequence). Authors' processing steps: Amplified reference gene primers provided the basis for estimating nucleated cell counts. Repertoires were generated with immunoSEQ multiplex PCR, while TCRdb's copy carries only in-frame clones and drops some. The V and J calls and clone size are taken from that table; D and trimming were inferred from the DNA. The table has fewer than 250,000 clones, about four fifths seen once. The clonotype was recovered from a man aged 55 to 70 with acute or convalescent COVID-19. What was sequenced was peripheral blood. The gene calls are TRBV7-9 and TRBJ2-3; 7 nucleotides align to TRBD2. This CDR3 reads CASSYSGSTDTQYF. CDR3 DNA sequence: TGTGCCAGCAGTTATAGCGGGAGCACAGATACGCAGTATTTT.